These 21 T cell receptor beta chains were all obtained from the same sample, sequenced in a study of T cell responses to AZD1222 COVID-19 vaccine. Generated by immunoSEQ multiplex PCR, the TCRdb table keeps only in-frame clones and is missing some. This repertoire shows some 60,000 clones, 65% to 80% found once; its top ten account for more than 3%. The sample in question was peripheral blood, obtained 28 days after the second AZD1222 dose. All receptors come from an adult who received the AZD1222 COVID-19 vaccine.

The chain joins TRBV4-2 to TRBJ1-2; TRBD1 matches at 9 bases. Germline CDR1 LGHNA, CDR2 YNFKEQ. This CDR3 comprises 17 residues. After removal of 3 bases from V and 4 bases from J, the junction contained 12 bases not matched to a gene. The CDR3 sequence: CASSHPPGTGPFYGYTF. The CDR3, as DNA: TGTGCCAGCAGCCACCCCCCCGGGACAGGGCCATTCTATGGCTACACCTTC.

The chain carries TRBV5-1 and TRBJ2-3; 12 bases map to TRBD2. The CDR3 covers 18 residues. Germline V gene data show CDR1 as SGHRS and CDR2 as YFSETQ. The trim removed 1 base at V and 2 bases at J, leaving 8 bases unmatched. The CDR3 DNA is TGCGCCAGCAGCTTGTGGCTAGCGGGGGGGCGACACACAGATACGCAGTATTTT. It yields the protein CASSLWLAGGRHTDTQYF.

This clone was seen a handful of times. The rearrangement joins TRBV2 to TRBJ2-1, with D unclear. Looked up from germline, CDR1 is SNHLY and CDR2 is FYNNEI. CDR3 length: 13 amino acids. Trimming left V 1 base short and J 2 bases short, with 3 bases between. DNA of the CDR3: TGTGCCAGCAGTGAAGGACCCTACAATGAGCAGTTCTTC. It codes for CASSEGPYNEQFF.

This chain joins TRBV3-1 (or the pseudogene TRBV3-2) and TRBJ2-7; D is ambiguous. The CDR3 totals 12 residues. CDR1 LGHDT and CDR2 YNNKEL come from the germline V gene (reference sequence). V gave up 4 bases and J gave up 5 bases, with 9 bases separating them. The CDR3 region is CASSPTSNEQYF. Written as DNA, the CDR3 is TGTGCCAGCAGCCCAACCTCAAACGAGCAGTACTTC.

The chain is built from TRBV5-6 and TRBJ1-1; 7 bases align to TRBD1. Trimming took 0 bases from V and 4 from J; bases not matched to a gene: 6. The CDR3 consists of 15 residues. Germline V gene lookup returns CDR1 SGHDT and CDR2 YYEEEE. The CDR3 loop is CASSLATGWRTEAFF. CDR3 bases: TGTGCCAGCAGCTTGGCGACAGGGTGGCGCACTGAAGCTTTCTTT.

CDR3 DNA: TGTGCCAGCAGCCATCGGGACAGGGATATAGAGGGCTATGGCTACACCTTC. Protein: CASSHRDRDIEGYGYTF. The J gene is TRBJ1-2, the V gene TRBV3-1 (or the pseudogene TRBV3-2), with TRBD1 matching over 9 bases. Germline loops: CDR1 LGHDT, CDR2 YNNKEL (reference sequence). The CDR3 contains 17 residues. Losses at the gene ends were 3 bases for V and 4 bases for J; bases not matched to a gene: 12.

This clone was observed a single time. Here the CDR3 DNA reads TGTGCCAGCAGTTATGGGGACCTCCCGAAGCATTTT. It codes for CASSYGDLPKHF. The chain combines TRBV6-2 or TRBV6-3 with TRBJ1-5, with D possibly matching TRBD1 (5 bases). Trimming removed 3 bases at V and 14 bases at J, with 14 bases between. The CDR3 runs 12 residues. Looked up from germline, CDR1 is MNHEY and CDR2 is SVGEGT.

The chain recombines TRBV6-5 with TRBJ1-2; 11 bases agree with TRBD1. This CDR3 region has 15 residues. CDR1 is MNHEY and CDR2 is SVGAGI in the germline V gene. V was pared by 5 bases and J by 4 bases, with 6 bases of the junction left unmatched. The CDR3: CASSRRTGGFYGYTF. In nucleotides, the CDR3 is TGTGCCAGCAGTCGCCGGACAGGGGGCTTCTATGGCTACACCTTC.

The chain employs TRBV10-3 and TRBJ2-3; TRBD1 agrees at 9 bases. The CDR3 covers 17 residues. Germline trimming cut 0 bases from V and 2 bases from J; bases unmatched to any gene: 6. Germline CDR1 ENHRY, CDR2 SYGVKD. This chain's CDR3 is CAISESRGQGNTDTQYF. CDR3 in DNA: TGTGCCATCAGTGAGTCTAGGGGACAGGGTAACACAGATACGCAGTATTTT.

The chain links TRBV7-8 to TRBJ2-7, with D uncertain. CDR1 is SGHVS, CDR2 FQNEAQ, per germline. This CDR3 is built from 12 residues. V was clipped by 5 bases and J by 6 bases, with 11 bases between them. This CDR3 reads CASSPNPGEQYF. Here the CDR3 DNA reads TGTGCCAGCAGCCCCAACCCAGGCGAGCAGTACTTC.

The rearrangement joins TRBV27 to TRBJ2-1, with 8 nucleotides matching TRBD2. V trimming: 2 bases; J trimming: 10 bases; junction bases outside the gene matches: 10. Looked up from germline, CDR1 is MNHEY and CDR2 is SMNVEV (reference sequence). This CDR3 has 15 amino acids. Here the CDR3 DNA reads TGTGCCAGCAGTTTAAGGACTAGCTCGCTCCACGAGCAGTTCTTC. It translates to CASSLRTSSLHEQFF.

The chain joins TRBV27 to TRBJ1-2; no clear D gene. Germline lookup yields CDR1 MNHEY and CDR2 SMNVEV (reference sequence). The CDR3 has 13 amino acids. V dropped 5 bases and J dropped 4 bases, with 11 bases sitting between them. CDR3 sequence (DNA): TGTGCCAGCAGTCCGGGTGCCTCCTATGGCTACACCTTC. It specifies CASSPGASYGYTF.

V and J are TRBV9 and TRBJ2-2, with TRBD2 identical over 7 bases. The CDR3 is made up of 15 amino acids. The V gene's germline CDR1 is SGDLS and CDR2 YYNGEE. Losses at the gene ends were 4 bases for V and 3 bases for J; bases not matched to a gene: 6. The CDR3 loop reads CASSKGGKDTGELFF. CDR3 in DNA: TGTGCCAGCAGCAAGGGAGGGAAAGACACCGGGGAGCTGTTTTTT.

This sequence joins TRBV20-1 and TRBJ2-5; D gene uncertain. Germline assignment: CDR1 DFQATT and CDR2 SNEGSKA (reference sequence). Trimming pared 2 bases from V and 5 bases from J, leaving 3 bases between. There are 10 residues in the CDR3. The CDR3 spells CSARHETQYF. CDR3 coding DNA: TGCAGTGCTAGACACGAGACCCAGTACTTC.

This clone has only a few counts. J is TRBJ2-7 and V is TRBV28, with 10 nucleotides matching TRBD1. Germline values: CDR1 MDHEN, CDR2 SYDVKM. The ends lost 7 bases at V and 3 bases at J; junction bases unmatched: 6. The CDR3 covers 14 residues. CDR3 sequence reads: CASTTGTGVYEQYF. Written as DNA, the CDR3 is TGTGCCAGCACTACAGGGACAGGGGTCTACGAGCAGTACTTC.

This clone was recorded once. The chain links TRBV6-5 to TRBJ2-1; TRBD2 matches 10 bases. With 4 bases clipped from V and 6 bases from J, the junction kept 6 bases outside the gene matches. The CDR3 runs to 15 residues. Looked up from germline, CDR1 is MNHEY and CDR2 is SVGAGI. The CDR3 here is CASSSRTSGSNEQFF. DNA of the CDR3: TGTGCCAGCAGTTCAAGGACTAGCGGTAGCAATGAGCAGTTCTTC.

The rearrangement joins TRBV7-3 to TRBJ2-1; D could derive from TRBD1 or TRBD2 (7 bases each). Looked up from germline, CDR1 is SGHTA and CDR2 is FQGTGA. The CDR3 extends over 16 amino acids. Trimming pared 3 bases from V and 0 bases from J, leaving 12 bases between. CDR3 region: CASSFGGDSSYNEQFF. CDR3 in DNA: TGTGCCAGCAGCTTTGGGGGGGACAGCTCCTACAATGAGCAGTTCTTC.

The J gene is TRBJ2-7, the V gene TRBV5-4; D perhaps matches TRBD1 (6 bases). The CDR3 has 15 amino acids. Per germline, CDR1 SGHNT and CDR2 YYREEE (reference sequence). V lost 0 bases and J lost 2, with 12 bases in between. The CDR3 DNA reads TGTGCCAGCAGCTTGGGGGGGACAAAGACCTACGAGCAGTACTTC. The encoded protein is CASSLGGTKTYEQYF.

This clone was seen a few times. This rearrangement joins TRBV28 to TRBJ1-2; a weak D match, TRBD1 (5 bases). The CDR3 length is 15 residues. V lost 4 bases to trimming and J lost 2 bases, with 14 bases between them. The germline V gene has CDR1 MDHEN and CDR2 SYDVKM. In DNA, the CDR3 is TGTGCCAGCAGTTCCCCGGGACGGACCAACTATGGCTACACCTTC. Encoded protein: CASSSPGRTNYGYTF.

The table lists this clone with a few counts. The chain links TRBV7-2 to TRBJ1-2; TRBD1 aligns across 8 bases. Germline trimming cut 1 base from V and 8 bases from J; bases unmatched to any gene: 9. The CDR3 length is 15 residues. Germline assignment: CDR1 SGHTA and CDR2 FQGNSA. CDR3 sequence: CASSLGQGIAWGYTF. In nucleotides, the CDR3 is TGTGCCAGCAGCTTAGGACAGGGGATAGCGTGGGGCTACACCTTC.

This chain connects TRBV28 to TRBJ1-1; D unresolved. This CDR3 is built from 11 residues. V gave up 6 bases and J gave up 7 bases, with 9 bases separating them. CDR1 and CDR2 from the germline V gene are MDHEN and SYDVKM. The CDR3 sequence: CASRVGFEAFF. The CDR3 bases are TGTGCCAGCAGGGTCGGGTTTGAAGCTTTCTTT.